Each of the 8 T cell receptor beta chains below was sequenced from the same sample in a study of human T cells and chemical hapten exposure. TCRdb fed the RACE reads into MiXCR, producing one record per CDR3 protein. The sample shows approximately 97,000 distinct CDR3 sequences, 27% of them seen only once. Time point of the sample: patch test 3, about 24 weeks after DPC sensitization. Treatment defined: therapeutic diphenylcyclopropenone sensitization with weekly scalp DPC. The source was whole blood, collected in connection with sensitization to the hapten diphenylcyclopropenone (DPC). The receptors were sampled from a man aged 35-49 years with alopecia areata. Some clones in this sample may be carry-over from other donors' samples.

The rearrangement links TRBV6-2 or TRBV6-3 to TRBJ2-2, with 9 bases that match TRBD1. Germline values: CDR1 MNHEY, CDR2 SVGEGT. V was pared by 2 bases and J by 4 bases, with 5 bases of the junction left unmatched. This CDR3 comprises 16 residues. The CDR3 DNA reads TGTGCCAGCAGTTACCCGGGACAGGGACTCACCGGGGAGCTGTTTTTT. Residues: CASSYPGQGLTGELFF.

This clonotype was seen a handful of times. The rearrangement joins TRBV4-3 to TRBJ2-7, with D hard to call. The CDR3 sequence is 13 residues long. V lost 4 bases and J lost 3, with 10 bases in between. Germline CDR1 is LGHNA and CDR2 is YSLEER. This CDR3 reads CASSPTQGYEQYF. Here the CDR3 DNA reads TGCGCCAGCAGCCCTACTCAAGGCTACGAGCAGTACTTC.

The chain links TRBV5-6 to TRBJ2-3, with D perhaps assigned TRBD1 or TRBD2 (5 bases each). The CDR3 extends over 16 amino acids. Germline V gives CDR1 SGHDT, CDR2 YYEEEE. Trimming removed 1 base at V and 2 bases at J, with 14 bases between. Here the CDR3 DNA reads TGTGCCAGCAGCTTGTACCGACAGACTATCACAGATACGCAGTATTTT. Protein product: CASSLYRQTITDTQYF.

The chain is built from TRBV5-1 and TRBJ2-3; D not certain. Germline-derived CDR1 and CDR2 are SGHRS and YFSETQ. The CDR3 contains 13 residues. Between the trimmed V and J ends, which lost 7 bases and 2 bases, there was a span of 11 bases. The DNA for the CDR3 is TGCGCCAGCCACTCCCAACCCACAGATACGCAGTATTTT. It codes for CASHSQPTDTQYF.

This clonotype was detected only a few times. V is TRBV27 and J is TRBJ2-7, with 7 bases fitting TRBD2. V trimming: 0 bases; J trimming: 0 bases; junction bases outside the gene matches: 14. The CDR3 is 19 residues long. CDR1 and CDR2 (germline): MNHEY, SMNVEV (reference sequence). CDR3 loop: CASSLSPGRLADASYEQYF. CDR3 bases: TGTGCCAGCAGTTTATCCCCCGGCCGTCTAGCGGACGCCTCCTACGAGCAGTACTTC.

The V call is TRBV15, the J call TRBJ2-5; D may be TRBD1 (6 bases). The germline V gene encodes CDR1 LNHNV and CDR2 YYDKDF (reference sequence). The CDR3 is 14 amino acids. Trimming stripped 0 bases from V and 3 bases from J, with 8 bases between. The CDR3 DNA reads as TGTGCCACCAGCAGAGATCCAGGGGAAGAGACCCAGTACTTC. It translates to CATSRDPGEETQYF.

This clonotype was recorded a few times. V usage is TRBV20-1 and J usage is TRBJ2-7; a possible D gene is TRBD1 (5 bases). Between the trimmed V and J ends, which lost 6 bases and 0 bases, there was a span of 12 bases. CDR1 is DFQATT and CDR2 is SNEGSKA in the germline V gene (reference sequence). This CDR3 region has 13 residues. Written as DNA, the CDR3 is TGCAGTGCGAGACAGACAGCCTCCTACGAGCAGTACTTC. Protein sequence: CSARQTASYEQYF.

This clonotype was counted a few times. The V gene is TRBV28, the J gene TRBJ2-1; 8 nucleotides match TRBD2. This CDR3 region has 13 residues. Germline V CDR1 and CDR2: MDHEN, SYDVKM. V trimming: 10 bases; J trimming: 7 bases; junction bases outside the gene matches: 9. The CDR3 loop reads CAIPGLGPNEQFF. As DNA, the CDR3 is TGTGCCATTCCGGGACTAGGGCCGAATGAGCAGTTCTTC.